This T cell receptor beta chain was identified during a study of patients and donors after allogeneic stem cell transplantation. In this sample, this clonotype turned up many times. TCRdb recomputed calls from the RT-PCR reads with MiXCR, one row per CDR3 protein. The repertoire has tens of thousands of distinct CDR3 sequences, approximately 5% of them found once; the top ten carry about 2.8%. Trimming removed 1 base from V and 0 bases from J, with 11 bases in between. The CDR3 extends over 16 amino acids. The germline gives CDR1 SGHRS, CDR2 YFSETQ. The chain employs TRBV5-1 and TRBJ1-3; D is unresolved. The material sequenced was blood, either unsorted or a sorted T cell fraction (not recorded which). The TCR comes from a human donor who was either an allogeneic HSCT recipient or a stem cell or donor lymphocyte infusion donor (not recorded which). It is not recorded whose cells these are; they may come from a transplant donor. CDR3 sequence reads: CASSLNGPSSGNTIYF. As DNA, the CDR3 is TGCGCCAGCAGCTTGAATGGGCCCAGCTCTGGAAACACCATATATTTT.